The TCR beta chain under discussion was sequenced for a study of shared clonotypes between healthy human individuals. Across the study: With ages of 18 to 49, the donors were a couple of women and a few men. CD4 naive cells filled three plates per donor, CD4 memory three, CD8 naive two and CD8 memory one.

Germline lookup yields CDR1 LGHNA and CDR2 YNFKEQ. The CDR3 length is 14 residues. V lost 3 bases and J lost 2, with 10 bases in between. This clone occurred once. It was 200 to 250 ng DNA, 31,000 or so T cell genomes, that sorted-subset replicate PCRs used. Study processing details: Junction-only sequences produced by ImmunoSEQ had no quality scores, so filtering differed. The method was immunoSEQ multiplex PCR; TCRdb's version includes in-frame clones alone and lacks a portion of them. The D gene and trimming were derived from the DNA, and the V and J assignments and clone size from that table. The profile shows 640,000 or so clones, 60% to 80% of them singletons.

This chain links TRBV4-2 with TRBJ1-2; D uncertain. The receptor was derived from a woman in her 30s in good health. What was sequenced was memory CD4+ T cells sorted from blood. Subset specified: CD45RA-negative fraction. This chain's CDR3 is CASSQAKLNYGYTF. The DNA for the CDR3 is TGTGCCAGCAGCCAGGCCAAATTAAACTATGGCTACACCTTC.